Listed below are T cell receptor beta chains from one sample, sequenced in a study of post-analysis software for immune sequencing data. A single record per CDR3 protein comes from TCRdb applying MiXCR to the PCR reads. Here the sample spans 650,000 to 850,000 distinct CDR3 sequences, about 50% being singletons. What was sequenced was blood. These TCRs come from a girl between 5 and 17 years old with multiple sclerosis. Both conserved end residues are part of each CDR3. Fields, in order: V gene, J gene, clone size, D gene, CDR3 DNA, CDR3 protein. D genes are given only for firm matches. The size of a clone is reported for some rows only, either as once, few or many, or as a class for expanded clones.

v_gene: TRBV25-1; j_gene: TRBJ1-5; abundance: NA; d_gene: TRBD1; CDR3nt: TGTGCCAGCAGTGAAGAAGGACAGGGCAATCAGCCCCAGCATTTT; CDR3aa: CASSEEGQGNQPQHF
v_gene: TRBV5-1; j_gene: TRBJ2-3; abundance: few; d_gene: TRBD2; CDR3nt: TGCGCCAGCAGCCCGACGGGAGGAAGGGATACGCAGTATTTT; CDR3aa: CASSPTGGRDTQYF
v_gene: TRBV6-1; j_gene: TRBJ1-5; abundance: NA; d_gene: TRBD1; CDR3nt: TGTGCCAGCAGGATTCGGTCCGGACAGGGGTTGTTTGGCAATCAGCCCCAGCATTTT; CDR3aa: CASRIRSGQGLFGNQPQHF
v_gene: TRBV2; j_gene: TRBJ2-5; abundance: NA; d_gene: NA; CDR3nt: TGTGCCAGCAGAGAGGAGCCATTAGGCTTCAAGGAGACCCAGTACTTC; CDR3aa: CASREEPLGFKETQYF
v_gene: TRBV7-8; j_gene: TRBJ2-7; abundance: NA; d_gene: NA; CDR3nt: TGTGCCAGCAGCTTAGTTCGTAGGTCCGGCTCCTACGAGCAGTACTTC; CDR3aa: CASSLVRRSGSYEQYF
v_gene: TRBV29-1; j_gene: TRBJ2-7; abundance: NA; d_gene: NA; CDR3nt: TGCAGCGTTGAAGAGTTCAAGGACAGTCTACGGCAGCAGTACTTC; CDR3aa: CSVEEFKDSLRQQYF
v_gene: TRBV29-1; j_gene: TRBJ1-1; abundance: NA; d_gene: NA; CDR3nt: TGCAGCGTGACAGGATGGGGGGGAAACACTGAAGCTTTCTTT; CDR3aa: CSVTGWGGNTEAFF
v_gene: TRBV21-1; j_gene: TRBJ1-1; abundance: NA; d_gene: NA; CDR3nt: TGTGCCAGCAAATCAAACCGGTCTTCTAACACTGAAGCTTTCTTT; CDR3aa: CASKSNRSSNTEAFF
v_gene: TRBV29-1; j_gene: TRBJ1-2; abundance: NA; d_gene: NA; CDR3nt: TGCAGCGTACAGGGATGGGCTGACTATGGCTACACCTTC; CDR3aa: CSVQGWADYGYTF
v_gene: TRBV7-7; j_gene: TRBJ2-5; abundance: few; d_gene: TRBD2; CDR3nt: TGTGCCAGCAGCAAAGGACTAGCGGGGGGGACAAAGACCCAGTACTTC; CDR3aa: CASSKGLAGGTKTQYF
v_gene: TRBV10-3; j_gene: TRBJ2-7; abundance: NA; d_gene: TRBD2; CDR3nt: TGTGCCATCACCCATGGGACTAGCGGTTACGAGCAGTACTTC; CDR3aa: CAITHGTSGYEQYF
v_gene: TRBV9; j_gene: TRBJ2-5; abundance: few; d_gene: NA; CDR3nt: TGTGCCAGCAGCGTAGGGGTCAGGGTTACGCATGAGACCCAGTACTTC; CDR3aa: CASSVGVRVTHETQYF
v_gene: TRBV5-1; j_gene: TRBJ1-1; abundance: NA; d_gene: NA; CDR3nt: TGCGCCAGCAGCCCCTACGACAGGTCCAGCACTGAAGCTTTCTTT; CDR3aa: CASSPYDRSSTEAFF
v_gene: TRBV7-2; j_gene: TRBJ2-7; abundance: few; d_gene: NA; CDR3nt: TGTGCCAGCAGCTTGGCAGGACCTTGGAGCTCCTACGAGCAGTACTTC; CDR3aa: CASSLAGPWSSYEQYF
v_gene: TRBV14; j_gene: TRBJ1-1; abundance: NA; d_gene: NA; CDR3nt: TGTGCCAGCAGCCAACGTACAGGGATGAACACTGAAGCTTTCTTT; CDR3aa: CASSQRTGMNTEAFF
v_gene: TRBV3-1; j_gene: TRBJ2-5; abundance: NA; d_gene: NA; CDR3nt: TGTGCCAGCAGCCAGCGAGCCCTTAGGAGAGAGACCCAGTACTTC; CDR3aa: CASSQRALRRETQYF
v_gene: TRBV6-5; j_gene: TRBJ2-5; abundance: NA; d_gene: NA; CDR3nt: TGTGCCAGCAGTTACCTCGAGGAGCAGTACTTC; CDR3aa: CASSYLEEQYF
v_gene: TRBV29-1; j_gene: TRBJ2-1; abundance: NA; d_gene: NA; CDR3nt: TGCAGCGTTTATAGACAGGCTCAGCAGTTCTTC; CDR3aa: CSVYRQAQQFF
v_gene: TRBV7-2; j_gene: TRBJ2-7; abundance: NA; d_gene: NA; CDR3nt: TGTGCCAGCAGCTTAGTGGCGCGGGGTGGGTTCGACGAGCAGTACTTC; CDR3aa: CASSLVARGGFDEQYF
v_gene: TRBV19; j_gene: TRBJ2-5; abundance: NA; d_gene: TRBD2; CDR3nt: TGTGCCAGTAGTATCCGGCTAGCGGGAGGGCCTGAGGAGACCCAGTACTTC; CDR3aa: CASSIRLAGGPEETQYF
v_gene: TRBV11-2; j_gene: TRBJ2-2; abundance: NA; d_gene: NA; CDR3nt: TGTGCCAGCAGCTTAGATCTGTTAATCGGGGAGCTGTTTTTT; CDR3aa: CASSLDLLIGELFF
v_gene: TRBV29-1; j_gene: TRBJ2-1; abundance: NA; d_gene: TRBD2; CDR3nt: TGCAGCGCCCGAGGGCGACTAGCGGGAGATTCGTTCTTC; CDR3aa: CSARGRLAGDSFF
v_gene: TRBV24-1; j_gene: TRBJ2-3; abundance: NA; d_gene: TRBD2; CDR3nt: TGTGCCACCAGTGATTCCTTACCCGGGACTAGCGGGGGAGTGGATACGCAGTATTTT; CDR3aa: CATSDSLPGTSGGVDTQYF
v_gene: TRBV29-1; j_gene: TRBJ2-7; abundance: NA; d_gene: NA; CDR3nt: TGCAGCGTCGCGTTAGGGGGTTCCTACGAGCAGTACTTC; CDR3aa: CSVALGGSYEQYF
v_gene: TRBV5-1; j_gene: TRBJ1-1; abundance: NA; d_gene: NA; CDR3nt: TGCGCCAGCAGCCCGGGGAGGGTCAGCCCTGAAGCTTTCTTT; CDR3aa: CASSPGRVSPEAFF
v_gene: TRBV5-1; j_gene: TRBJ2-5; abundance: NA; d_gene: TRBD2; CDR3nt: TGCGCCAGCAGCTTGGAAGGTAGCGGGAAAGAGACCCAGTACTTC; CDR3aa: CASSLEGSGKETQYF
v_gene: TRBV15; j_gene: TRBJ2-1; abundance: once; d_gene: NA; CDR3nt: TGTGCCACCAGCAGAGGGGTAGATGAGCAGTTCTTC; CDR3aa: CATSRGVDEQFF
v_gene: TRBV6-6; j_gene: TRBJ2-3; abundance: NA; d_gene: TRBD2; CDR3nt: TGTGCCAGCAGCCCGACCTTAGCGGGGGGCCGAGATACGCAGTATTTT; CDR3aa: CASSPTLAGGRDTQYF
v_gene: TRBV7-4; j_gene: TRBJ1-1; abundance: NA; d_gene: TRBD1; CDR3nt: TGTGCCAGCAGCTCTTCCCGTAGGACAGGGTTTAACACTGAAGCTTTCTTT; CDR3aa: CASSSSRRTGFNTEAFF
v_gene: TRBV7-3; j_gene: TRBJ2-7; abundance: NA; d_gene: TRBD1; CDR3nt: TGTGCCAGCAGCCAGAGACAGGGGGCGGCCGAGCAGTACTTC; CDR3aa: CASSQRQGAAEQYF
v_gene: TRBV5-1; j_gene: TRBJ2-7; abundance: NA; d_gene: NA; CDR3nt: TGCGCCAGCAGCCCGAATACTAGGGTCTACAATGAGCAGTACTTC; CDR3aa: CASSPNTRVYNEQYF
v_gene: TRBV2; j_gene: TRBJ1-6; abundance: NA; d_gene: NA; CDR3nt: TGTGCCAGCAGGGACAGTCCCAATTCACCCCTCCACTTT; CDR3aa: CASRDSPNSPLHF
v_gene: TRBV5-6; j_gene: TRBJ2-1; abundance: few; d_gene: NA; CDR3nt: TGTGCCAGCAGGGACTTCAATGAGCAGTTCTTC; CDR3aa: CASRDFNEQFF
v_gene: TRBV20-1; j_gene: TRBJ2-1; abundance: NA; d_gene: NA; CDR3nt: TGCAGCGACCTTAGGACCCCGGGAGACAATGAGCAGTTCTTC; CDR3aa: CSDLRTPGDNEQFF
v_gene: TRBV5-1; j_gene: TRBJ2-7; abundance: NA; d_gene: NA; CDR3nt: TGCGCCAGCAGCGACAAGATGCGGCCATTAAAAGGGGTCTACGAGCAGTACTTC; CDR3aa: CASSDKMRPLKGVYEQYF
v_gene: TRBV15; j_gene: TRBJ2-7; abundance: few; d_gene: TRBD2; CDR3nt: TGTGCCACCAGCAGAGATTTGACTAGCGGATACGAGCAGTACTTC; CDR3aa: CATSRDLTSGYEQYF
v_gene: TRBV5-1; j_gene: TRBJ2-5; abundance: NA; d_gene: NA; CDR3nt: TGCGCCAGCAGCTTGGATTGGGGAAGAGAGACCCAGTACTTC; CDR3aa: CASSLDWGRETQYF
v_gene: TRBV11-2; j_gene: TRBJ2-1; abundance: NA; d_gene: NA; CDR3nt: TGTGCCAGCACCCCCTCGACCGTTGCCAATGAGCAGTTCTTC; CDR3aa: CASTPSTVANEQFF
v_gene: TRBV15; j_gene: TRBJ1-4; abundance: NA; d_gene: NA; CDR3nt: TGTGCCACCAGCAGAGTCAGCAGCCTTAATGAAAAACTGTTTTTT; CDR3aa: CATSRVSSLNEKLFF
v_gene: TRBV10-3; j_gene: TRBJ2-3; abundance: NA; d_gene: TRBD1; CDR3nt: TGTGCCATCACTCCAGACAGGGGGCCAGATACGCAGTATTTT; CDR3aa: CAITPDRGPDTQYF
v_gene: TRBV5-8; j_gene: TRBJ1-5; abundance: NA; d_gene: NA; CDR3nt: TGTGCCAGCAGCGTGGGGGCCCTCGCCAATCAGCCCCAGCATTTT; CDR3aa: CASSVGALANQPQHF
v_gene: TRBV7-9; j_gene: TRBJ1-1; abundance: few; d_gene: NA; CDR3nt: TGTGCCAGCAGTGGGCGGGTTAACACTGAAGCTTTCTTT; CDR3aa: CASSGRVNTEAFF
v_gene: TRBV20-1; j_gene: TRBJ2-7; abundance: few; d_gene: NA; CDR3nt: TGCAGTGCTAGAGGTCCTCTAGAGGTTTCCTACGAGCAGTACTTC; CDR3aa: CSARGPLEVSYEQYF
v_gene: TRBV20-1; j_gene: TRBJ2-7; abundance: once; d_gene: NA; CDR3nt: TGCAGTGCTAGGAGGGCCAGGGGCTCCTACGAGCAGTACTTC; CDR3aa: CSARRARGSYEQYF
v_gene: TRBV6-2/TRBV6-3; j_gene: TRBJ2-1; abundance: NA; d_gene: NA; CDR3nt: TGTGCCAGCAGTTACCCTGTCCCGCGTACAGGGAGTCCCGAAAGGTCCTACAATGAGCAGTTCTTC; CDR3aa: CASSYPVPRTGSPERSYNEQFF
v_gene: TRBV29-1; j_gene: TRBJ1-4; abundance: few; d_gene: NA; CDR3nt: TGCAGCGTCCGGGACGGTAGGGAAAAACTGTTTTTT; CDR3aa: CSVRDGREKLFF
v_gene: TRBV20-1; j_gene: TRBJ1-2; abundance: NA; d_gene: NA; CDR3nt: TGCAGTGCTCCTCTCCTTGGGTATGGCTACACCTTC; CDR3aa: CSAPLLGYGYTF
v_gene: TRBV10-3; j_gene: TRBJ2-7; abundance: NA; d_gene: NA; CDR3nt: TGTGCCATCAGTGAGCCCCGGGACAAGAATTCATACGAGCAGTACTTC; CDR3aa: CAISEPRDKNSYEQYF
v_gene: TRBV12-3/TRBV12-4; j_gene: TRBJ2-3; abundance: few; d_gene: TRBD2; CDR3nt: TGTGCCAGCAGTTTTCCTGCGGGGGAGGCAGATACGCAGTATTTT; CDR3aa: CASSFPAGEADTQYF
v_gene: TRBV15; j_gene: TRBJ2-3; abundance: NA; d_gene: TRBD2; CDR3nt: TGTGCCACCAGCAGACTAGCGGGAGGCCCTCCCACAGATACGCAGTATTTT; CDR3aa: CATSRLAGGPPTDTQYF
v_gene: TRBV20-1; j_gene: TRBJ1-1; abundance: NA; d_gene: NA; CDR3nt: TGCAGTGCCATGAGGGACCGCCTAAACGCTGAAGCTTTCTTT; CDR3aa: CSAMRDRLNAEAFF
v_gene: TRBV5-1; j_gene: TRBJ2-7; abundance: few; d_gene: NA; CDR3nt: TGCGCCAGCAGCCCCGGACAGACCTTTAATGAGCAGTACTTC; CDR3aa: CASSPGQTFNEQYF